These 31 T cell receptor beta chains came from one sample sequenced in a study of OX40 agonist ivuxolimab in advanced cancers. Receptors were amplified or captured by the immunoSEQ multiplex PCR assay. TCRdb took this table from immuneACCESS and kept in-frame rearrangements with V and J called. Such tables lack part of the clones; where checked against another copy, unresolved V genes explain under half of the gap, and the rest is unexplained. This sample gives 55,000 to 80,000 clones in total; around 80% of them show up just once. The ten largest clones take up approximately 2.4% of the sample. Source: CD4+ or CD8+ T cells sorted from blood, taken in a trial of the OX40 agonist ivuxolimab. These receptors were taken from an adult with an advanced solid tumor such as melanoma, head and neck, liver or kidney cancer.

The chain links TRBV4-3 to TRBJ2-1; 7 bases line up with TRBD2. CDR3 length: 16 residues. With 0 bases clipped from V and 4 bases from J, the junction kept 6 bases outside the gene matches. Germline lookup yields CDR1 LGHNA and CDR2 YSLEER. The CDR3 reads CASSQDLEGGYNEQFF. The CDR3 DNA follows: TGCGCCAGCAGCCAAGATCTAGAGGGAGGGTACAATGAGCAGTTCTTC.

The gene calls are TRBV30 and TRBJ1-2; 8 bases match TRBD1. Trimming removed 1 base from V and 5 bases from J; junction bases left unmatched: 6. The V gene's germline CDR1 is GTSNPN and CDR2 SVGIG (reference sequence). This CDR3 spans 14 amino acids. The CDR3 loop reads CAWSGDRGGYGYTF. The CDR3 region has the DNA TGTGCCTGGAGTGGAGACAGGGGCGGGTATGGCTACACCTTC.

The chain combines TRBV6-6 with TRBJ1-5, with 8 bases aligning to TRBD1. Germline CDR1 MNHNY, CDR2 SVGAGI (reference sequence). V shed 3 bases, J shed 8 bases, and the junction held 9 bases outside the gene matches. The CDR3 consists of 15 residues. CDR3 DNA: TGTGCCAGCAGTTATTCCGGGACAGGTGAGGAGCCCCAGCATTTT. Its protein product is CASSYSGTGEEPQHF.

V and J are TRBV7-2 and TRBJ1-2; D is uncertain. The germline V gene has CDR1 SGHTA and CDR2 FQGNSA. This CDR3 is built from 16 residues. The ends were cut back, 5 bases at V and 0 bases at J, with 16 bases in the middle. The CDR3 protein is CASSLQLVGSNYGYTF. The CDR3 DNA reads TGTGCCAGCAGCCTCCAACTGGTAGGATCTAACTATGGCTACACCTTC.

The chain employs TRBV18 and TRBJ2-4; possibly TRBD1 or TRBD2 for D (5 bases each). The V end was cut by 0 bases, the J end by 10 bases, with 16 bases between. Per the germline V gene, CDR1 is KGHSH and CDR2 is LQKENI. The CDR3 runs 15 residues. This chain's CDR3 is CASSPPGTANGIQYF. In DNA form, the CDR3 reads TGTGCCAGCTCACCACCCGGGACGGCCAATGGAATTCAGTACTTC.

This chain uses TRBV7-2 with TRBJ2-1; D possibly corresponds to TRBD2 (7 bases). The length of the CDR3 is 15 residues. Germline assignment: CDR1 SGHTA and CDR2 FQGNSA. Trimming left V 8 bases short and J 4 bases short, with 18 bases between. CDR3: CASRKGGESYNEQFF. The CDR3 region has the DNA TGTGCCAGCCGGAAGGGGGGGGAGTCGTACAATGAGCAGTTCTTC.

CDR3 region: CASSVLGAYGYTF. CDR3 coding DNA: TGTGCCAGCAGCGTGCTAGGCGCCTATGGCTACACCTTC. V is TRBV5-4 and J is TRBJ1-2; no clear D gene. Trimming stripped 4 bases from V and 4 bases from J, with 11 bases between. CDR3 size: 13 residues. In germline, CDR1 is SGHNT, CDR2 YYREEE (reference sequence).

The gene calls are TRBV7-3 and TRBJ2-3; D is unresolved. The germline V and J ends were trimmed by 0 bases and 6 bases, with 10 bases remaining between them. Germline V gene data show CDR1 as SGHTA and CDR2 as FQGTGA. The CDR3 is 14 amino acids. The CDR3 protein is CASSLTYGLDTQYF. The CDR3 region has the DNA TGTGCCAGCAGCTTAACGTATGGGTTGGATACGCAGTATTTT.

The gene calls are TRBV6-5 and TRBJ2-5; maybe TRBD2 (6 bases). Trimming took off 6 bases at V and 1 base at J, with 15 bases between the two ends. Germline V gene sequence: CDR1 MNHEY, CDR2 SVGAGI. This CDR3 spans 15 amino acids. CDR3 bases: TGTGCCAGCAGACCACGGGGGTCTTCCCAAGAGACCCAGTACTTC. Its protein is CASRPRGSSQETQYF.

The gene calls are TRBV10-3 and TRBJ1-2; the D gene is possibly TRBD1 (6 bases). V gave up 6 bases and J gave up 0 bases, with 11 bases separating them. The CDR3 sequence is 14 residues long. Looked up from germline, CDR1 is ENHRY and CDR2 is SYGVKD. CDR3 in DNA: TGTGCCATCAGGGCACAGGGTTCTAACTATGGCTACACCTTC. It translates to CAIRAQGSNYGYTF.

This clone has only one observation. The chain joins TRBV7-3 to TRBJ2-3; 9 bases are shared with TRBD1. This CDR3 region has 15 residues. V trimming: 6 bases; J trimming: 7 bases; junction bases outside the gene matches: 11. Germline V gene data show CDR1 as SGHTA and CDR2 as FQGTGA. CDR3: CASRLPGQGRNTQYF. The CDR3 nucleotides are TGTGCCAGCAGACTACCGGGACAGGGCCGAAATACGCAGTATTTT.

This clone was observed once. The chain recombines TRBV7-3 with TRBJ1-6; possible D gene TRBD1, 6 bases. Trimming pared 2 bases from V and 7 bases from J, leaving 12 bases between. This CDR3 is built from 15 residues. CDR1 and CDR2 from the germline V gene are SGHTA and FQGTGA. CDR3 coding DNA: TGTGCCAGCAGCTTAGATGGGGGGCTAAATTCACCCCTCCACTTT. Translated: CASSLDGGLNSPLHF.

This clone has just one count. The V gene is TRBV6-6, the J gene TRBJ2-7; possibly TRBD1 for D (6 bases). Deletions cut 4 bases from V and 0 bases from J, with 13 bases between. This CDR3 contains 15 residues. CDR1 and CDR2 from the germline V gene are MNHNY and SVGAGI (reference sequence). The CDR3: CASSSRDTNSYEQYF. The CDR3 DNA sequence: TGTGCCAGCAGTTCCCGGGACACGAACTCCTACGAGCAGTACTTC.

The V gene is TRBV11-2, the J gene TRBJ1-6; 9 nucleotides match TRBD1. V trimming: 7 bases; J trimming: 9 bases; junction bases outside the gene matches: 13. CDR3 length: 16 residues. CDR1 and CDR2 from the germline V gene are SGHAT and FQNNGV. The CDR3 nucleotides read TGTGCCAGCAACCCAACAGGGGGCGTATTTACTTCACCCCTCCACTTT. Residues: CASNPTGGVFTSPLHF. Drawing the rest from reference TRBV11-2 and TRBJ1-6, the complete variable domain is EAGVAQSPRYKIIEKRQSVAFWCNPISGHATLYWYQQILGQGPKLLIQFQNNGVVDDSQLPKDRFSAERLKGVDSTLKIQPAKLEDSAVYLCASNPTGGVFTSPLHFGNGTRLTVT.

The CDR3 protein is CASSRDRASPLHF. DNA for the CDR3: TGTGCCAGCAGCCGGGACAGGGCTTCACCCCTCCACTTT. The chain joins TRBV14 to TRBJ1-6; 9 bases match TRBD1. The CDR3 totals 13 residues. CDR1 and CDR2 from the germline V gene are SGHDN and FVKESK. The junction had 1 base not matched to a gene; V was cut back by 4 bases and J by 9 bases.

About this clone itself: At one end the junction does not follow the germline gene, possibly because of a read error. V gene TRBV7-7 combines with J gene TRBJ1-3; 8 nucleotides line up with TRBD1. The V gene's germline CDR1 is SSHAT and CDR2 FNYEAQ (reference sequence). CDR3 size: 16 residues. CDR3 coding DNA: TGTGCTAGCAGCTTAGGGACAGGCACCTCTGGAAACACCATATATTTT. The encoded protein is CASSLGTGTSGNTIYF.

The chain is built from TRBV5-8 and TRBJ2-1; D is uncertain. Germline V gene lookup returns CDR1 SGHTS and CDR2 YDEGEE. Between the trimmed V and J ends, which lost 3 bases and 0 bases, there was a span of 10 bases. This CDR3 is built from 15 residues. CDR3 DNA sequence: TGTGCCAGCAGCTCTGGCGGTATCTCCTACAATGAGCAGTTCTTC. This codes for CASSSGGISYNEQFF. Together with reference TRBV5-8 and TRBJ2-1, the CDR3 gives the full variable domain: EAGVTQSPTHLIKTRGQQATLRCSPISGHTSVYWYQQALGLGLQFLLWYDEGEERNRGNFPPRFSGRQFPNYSSELNVNALELEDSALYLCASSSGGISYNEQFFGPGTRLTVL.

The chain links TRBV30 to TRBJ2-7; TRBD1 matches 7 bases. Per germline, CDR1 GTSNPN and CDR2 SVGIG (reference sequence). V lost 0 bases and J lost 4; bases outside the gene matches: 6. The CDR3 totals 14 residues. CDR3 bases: TGTGCCTGGAGTGTATACACAGGGGAATACGAGCAGTACTTC. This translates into CAWSVYTGEYEQYF.

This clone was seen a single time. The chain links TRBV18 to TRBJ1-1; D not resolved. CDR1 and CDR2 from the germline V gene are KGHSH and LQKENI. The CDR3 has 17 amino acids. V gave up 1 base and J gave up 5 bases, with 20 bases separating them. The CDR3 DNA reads TGTGCCAGCTCACCACTGGTTCGAAGGAAAGGTGAGACTGAAGCTTTCTTT. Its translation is CASSPLVRRKGETEAFF. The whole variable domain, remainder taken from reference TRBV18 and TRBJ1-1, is NAGVMQNPRHLVRRRGQEARLRCSPMKGHSHVYWYRQLPEEGLKFMVYLQKENIIDESGMPKERFSAEFPKEGPSILRIQQVVRGDSAAYFCASSPLVRRKGETEAFFGQGTRLTVV.

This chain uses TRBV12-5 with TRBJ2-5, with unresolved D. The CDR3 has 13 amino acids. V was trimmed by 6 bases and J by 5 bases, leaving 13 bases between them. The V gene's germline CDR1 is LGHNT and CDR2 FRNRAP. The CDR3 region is CASGLTRAETQYF. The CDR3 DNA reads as TGTGCTAGTGGCCTAACAAGGGCGGAGACCCAGTACTTC.

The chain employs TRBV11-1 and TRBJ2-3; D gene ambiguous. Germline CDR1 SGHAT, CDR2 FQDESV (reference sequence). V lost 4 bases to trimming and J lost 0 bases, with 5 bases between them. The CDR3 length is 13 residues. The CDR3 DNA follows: TGTGCCAGCAGCTCTTCTAGCACAGATACGCAGTATTTT. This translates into CASSSSSTDTQYF.

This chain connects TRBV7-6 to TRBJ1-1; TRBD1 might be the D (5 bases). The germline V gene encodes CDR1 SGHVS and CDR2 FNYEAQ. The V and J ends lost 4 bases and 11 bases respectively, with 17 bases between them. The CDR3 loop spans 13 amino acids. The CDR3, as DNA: TGTGCCAGCAGCTCAAACCCTATCGGGGGGGCTTTCTTT. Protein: CASSSNPIGGAFF. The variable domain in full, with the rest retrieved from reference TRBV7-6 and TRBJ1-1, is GAGVSQSPRYKVTKRGQDVALRCDPISGHVSLYWYRQALGQGPEFLTYFNYEAQQDKSGLPNDRFSAERPEGSISTLTIQRTEQRDSAMYRCASSSNPIGGAFFGQGTRLTVV.

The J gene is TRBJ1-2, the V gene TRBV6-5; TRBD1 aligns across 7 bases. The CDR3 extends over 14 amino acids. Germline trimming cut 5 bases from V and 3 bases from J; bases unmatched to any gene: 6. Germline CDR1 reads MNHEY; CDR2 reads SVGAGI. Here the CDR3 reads CASSPGGQHYGYTF. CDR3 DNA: TGTGCCAGCAGTCCTGGGGGACAGCACTATGGCTACACCTTC.

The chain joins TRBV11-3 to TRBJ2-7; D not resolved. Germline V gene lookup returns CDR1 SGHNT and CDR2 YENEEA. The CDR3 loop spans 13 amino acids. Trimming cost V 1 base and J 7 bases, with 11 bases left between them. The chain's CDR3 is CASSLVQEVEQYF. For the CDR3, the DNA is TGTGCCAGCAGCTTAGTGCAGGAAGTGGAGCAGTACTTC.

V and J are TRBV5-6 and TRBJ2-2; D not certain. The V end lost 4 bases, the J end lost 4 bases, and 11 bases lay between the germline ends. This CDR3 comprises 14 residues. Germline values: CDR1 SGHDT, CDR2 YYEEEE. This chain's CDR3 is CASSRSTGTGELFF. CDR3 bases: TGTGCCAGCAGCAGATCTACGGGCACCGGGGAGCTGTTTTTT.

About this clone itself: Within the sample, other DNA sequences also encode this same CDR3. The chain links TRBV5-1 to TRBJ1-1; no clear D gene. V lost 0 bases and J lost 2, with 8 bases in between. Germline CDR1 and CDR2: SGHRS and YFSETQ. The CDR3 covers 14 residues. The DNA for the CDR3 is TGCGCCAGCAGCTTGGGTGGTGGAAACACTGAAGCTTTCTTT. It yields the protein CASSLGGGNTEAFF.

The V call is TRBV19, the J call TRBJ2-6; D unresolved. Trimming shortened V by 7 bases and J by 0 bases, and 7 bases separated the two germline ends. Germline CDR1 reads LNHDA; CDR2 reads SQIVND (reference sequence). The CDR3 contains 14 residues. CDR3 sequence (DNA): TGTGCCAGTAAATCCGTCTCTGGGGCCAACGTCCTGACTTTC. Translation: CASKSVSGANVLTF.

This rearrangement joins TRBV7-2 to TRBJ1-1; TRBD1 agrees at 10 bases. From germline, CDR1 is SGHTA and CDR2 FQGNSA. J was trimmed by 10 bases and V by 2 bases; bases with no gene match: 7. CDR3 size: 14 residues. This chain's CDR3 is CASSLSGQGGAAFF. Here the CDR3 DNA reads TGTGCCAGCAGCTTATCAGGACAGGGGGGAGCAGCTTTCTTT.

CDR3 sequence (DNA): TGTGCCAGCAGTTTTAGGCCGGGACAGGGAAGATCGGAGACCCAGTACTTC. It translates to CASSFRPGQGRSETQYF. J is TRBJ2-5 and V is TRBV27; 9 bases map to TRBD1. CDR1 and CDR2 from the germline V gene are MNHEY and SMNVEV (reference sequence). This CDR3 comprises 17 residues. Germline trimming cut 3 bases from V and 5 bases from J; bases unmatched to any gene: 13.

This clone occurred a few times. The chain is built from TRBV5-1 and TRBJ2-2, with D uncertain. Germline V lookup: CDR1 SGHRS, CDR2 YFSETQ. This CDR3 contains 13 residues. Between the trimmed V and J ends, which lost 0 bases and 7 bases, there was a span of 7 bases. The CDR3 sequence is CASSLEWRGELFF. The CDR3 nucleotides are TGCGCCAGCAGCTTGGAATGGCGCGGGGAGCTGTTTTTT.

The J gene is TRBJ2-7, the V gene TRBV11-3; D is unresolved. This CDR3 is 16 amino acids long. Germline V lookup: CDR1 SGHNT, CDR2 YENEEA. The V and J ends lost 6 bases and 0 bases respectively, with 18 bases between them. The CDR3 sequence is CASSPPGQASSYEQYF. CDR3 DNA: TGTGCCAGCAGTCCCCCGGGCCAGGCGAGCTCCTACGAGCAGTACTTC.